This is a list of T cell receptor beta chains from one sample in a study of cytomegalovirus exposure and HLA in healthy donors. Using immunoSEQ multiplex PCR, the repertoire was profiled, and TCRdb retains in-frame clones only, with some absent. The sample includes 210,000 or so clones, roughly 80% of them seen just once. What was sequenced was PBMCs. Every receptor here comes from a girl aged 2 to 9 in good health and CMV-seronegative. Both conserved end residues are part of each CDR3. A D gene is named only where the DNA matches it firmly. Clone size is not always given. Where it is, it says once, few, many or a class for expanded clones.

13	.	TRBJ1-1	.	TRBV7-9	TGTGCCAGCAGATCCAGGGTGGGCACTGAAGCTTTCTTT	CASRSRVGTEAFF
12	.	TRBJ2-1	once	TRBV29-1	TGCAGCGCCCTTGGGGGGTGGGGTGAGCAGTTCTTC	CSALGGWGEQFF
14	.	TRBJ2-2	.	TRBV7-5	TGTGCCAGAAGCCCGAGCGCGAACACCGGGGAGCTGTTTTTT	CARSPSANTGELFF
15	TRBD1	TRBJ2-2	.	TRBV27	TGTGCCAGATCTAATGGACAGGGGGCCACCGGGGAGCTGTTTTTT	CARSNGQGATGELFF
13	TRBD1	TRBJ1-1	.	TRBV19	TGTGCCAGTGGACAGGGCGGGAACACTGAAGCTTTCTTT	CASGQGGNTEAFF
13	.	TRBJ1-5	.	TRBV30	TGTGCCTGGAGTGTAAACAGCAACCAGCCCCAGCATTTT	CAWSVNSNQPQHF
14	TRBD1	TRBJ2-7	.	TRBV2	TGTGCCAGCAGTCCCGGGACAGGGGTCTACGAGCAGTACTTC	CASSPGTGVYEQYF
19	TRBD1	TRBJ1-1	.	TRBV2	TGTGCCAGCAGTGAATTTGCCGGGGACAGGGCCCTAAAGAACACTGAAGCTTTCTTT	CASSEFAGDRALKNTEAFF
19	TRBD2	TRBJ2-5	.	TRBV7-2	TGTGCCAGCAGCTCTCCGGGACTAGCGGGAGGGCCTTTCCAAGAGACCCAGTACTTC	CASSSPGLAGGPFQETQYF
14	TRBD1	TRBJ1-1	.	TRBV6-6	TGTGCCAGCAGTCATAACAGGGGGAACACTGAAGCTTTCTTT	CASSHNRGNTEAFF
15	TRBD2	TRBJ2-1	.	TRBV6-4	TGTGCCAGCAGCCCTGGACTAGCGGGGTCTCGGGAGCAGTTCTTC	CASSPGLAGSREQFF
11	.	TRBJ1-1	.	TRBV29-1	TGCAGCGTCGCAGGTCGCACTGAAGCTTTCTTT	CSVAGRTEAFF
14	.	TRBJ1-2	.	TRBV19	TGTGCCAGTAGTATTGGAGGACAGAGGACTGGCTACACCTTC	CASSIGGQRTGYTF
14	.	TRBJ2-7	.	TRBV6-1	TGTGCCACGGGCGCTAGGGGCGCAACCTACGAGCAGTACTTC	CATGARGATYEQYF
17	TRBD1	TRBJ2-3	.	TRBV5-1	TGCGCCAGCAGCTCTGGGGACGGGACAGAAAGCACAGATACGCAGTATTTT	CASSSGDGTESTDTQYF
15	TRBD2	TRBJ2-7	few	TRBV5-1	TGCGCCAGCAGCTTGGCCTGGCGGGAGGGCCGGAGGCAGTACTTC	CASSLAWREGRRQYF
15	.	TRBJ1-4	few	TRBV4-1	TGCGCCAGCAGAGATCAGGGAATAACTAATGAAAAACTGTTTTTT	CASRDQGITNEKLFF
16	.	TRBJ1-3	.	TRBV7-6	TGTGCCAGCAGCCCGTACCCAGGGTCTAGTGGAAACACCATATATTTT	CASSPYPGSSGNTIYF
15	TRBD1	TRBJ2-6	few	TRBV2	TGTGCCAGCAGCGACAGGACAGGGGGCCCCAACGTCCTGACTTTC	CASSDRTGGPNVLTF
16	TRBD2	TRBJ2-3	.	TRBV7-9	TGTGCCAGCAGCTTAATTAGCGGGAGGACGACAGATACGCAGTATTTT	CASSLISGRTTDTQYF
12	.	TRBJ2-2	.	TRBV7-7	TGTGCCAGCAGCCCCGACACCGGGGAGCTGTTTTTT	CASSPDTGELFF
14	.	TRBJ1-4	.	TRBV6-6	TGTGCCAGCAGTTCCCCGGGAACTAATGAAAAACTGTTTTTT	CASSSPGTNEKLFF
17	TRBD1	TRBJ1-3	.	TRBV5-4	TGTGCCAGCAGCTCGACAGGGCTGGGGTACTCTGGAAACACCATATATTTT	CASSSTGLGYSGNTIYF
17	TRBD1	TRBJ1-5	.	TRBV18	TGTGCCAGCTCACCACCCACGGGACAGGGGGGGAGACAGCCCCAGCATTTT	CASSPPTGQGGRQPQHF
15	TRBD1	TRBJ1-2	once	TRBV6-5	TGTGCCAGCAGTTACCTCCGACAGGGGCGGTATGGCTACACCTTC	CASSYLRQGRYGYTF
12	TRBD1	TRBJ1-2	.	TRBV27	TGTGCCAGCAGGACCGTAACAGGGGTTATCACCTTC	CASRTVTGVITF
11	.	TRBJ2-2	few	TRBV6-7	TGTGCCAGGAGGGACACCGGGGAGCTGTTTTTT	CARRDTGELFF
12	.	TRBJ1-1	.	TRBV2	TGTGCCAGCAGGAAACAGGGTTCTGAAGCTTTCTTT	CASRKQGSEAFF
16	TRBD1	TRBJ1-1	.	TRBV18	TGTGCCAGCTCACCTACAGGGGTCGGGATGAACACTGAAGCTTTCTTT	CASSPTGVGMNTEAFF
13	TRBD2	TRBJ2-7	.	TRBV7-9	TGTTCCAGCAGCTTGGGGACTAGCCACGAGCAGTACTTC	CSSSLGTSHEQYF
18	TRBD2	TRBJ2-4	.	TRBV4-1	TGCGCCAGCAGCCCCGGACTAGCGGGAGGCGGAGCCAAAAACATTCAGTACTTC	CASSPGLAGGGAKNIQYF
16	TRBD2	TRBJ2-3	.	TRBV9	TGTGCCAGCAGCGCCACCGGGACTAGCGGGCTCGATACGCAGTATTTT	CASSATGTSGLDTQYF
14	.	TRBJ2-7	.	TRBV30	TGTGCCTGGAGTAGGCAGGGCGGCTCCTACGAGCAGTACTTC	CAWSRQGGSYEQYF
19	.	TRBJ2-6	once	TRBV21-1	TGTGCCAGCAGCAAGTTTTGGCAACCAGGGGGCGCTGGGGCCAACGTCCTGACTTTC	CASSKFWQPGGAGANVLTF
16	.	TRBJ2-5	.	TRBV1	TGCACCAGCAGCCCCCGGCGTATCCCAGGCCAAGAGACCCAGTACTTC	CTSSPRRIPGQETQYF
13	.	TRBJ2-1	.	TRBV28	TGTGCCAGTTGTAGCGGTGCCTACAATGAGCAGTTCTTC	CASCSGAYNEQFF
14	.	TRBJ1-2	.	TRBV5-4	TGTGCCAGCAGCTTGGAAGGGGGAAACTATGGCTACACCTTC	CASSLEGGNYGYTF
18	TRBD1	TRBJ2-1	.	TRBV7-9	TGTGCCAGCAGCTTAGACAGGGGTTGGGTTTTGGCTTACAATGAGCAGTTCTTC	CASSLDRGWVLAYNEQFF
14	.	TRBJ1-2	once	TRBV5-4	TGTGCCAGCAGCGCAACCGGGACAAATTATGGCTACACCTTC	CASSATGTNYGYTF
12	.	TRBJ2-1	.	TRBV25-1	TGTGCCAGCAGTGAATCAAGGGGTGAGCAGTTCTTC	CASSESRGEQFF
14	TRBD1	TRBJ1-2	.	TRBV7-9	TGTGCCAGCAGCTTGGGGGACAGGGTAGATGGCTACACCTTC	CASSLGDRVDGYTF
15	.	TRBJ1-2	.	TRBV10-3	TGTGCCATCAGTGTAGCGGGGATGGTGAACTATGGCTACACCTTC	CAISVAGMVNYGYTF
12	.	TRBJ1-3	once	TRBV6-1	TGTGCCAGCTCACCGGGGTACCACACCATATATTTT	CASSPGYHTIYF
15	.	TRBJ1-4	.	TRBV6-1	TGTGCCAGCAGTGAAGTAGGGCCCCGGGGGGAAAAACTGTTTTTT	CASSEVGPRGEKLFF
15	.	TRBJ1-3	.	TRBV5-1	TGCGCCAGCAGCTTGCAGGGGAGCTCTGGAAACACCATATATTTT	CASSLQGSSGNTIYF
15	TRBD1	TRBJ1-4	.	TRBV5-1	TGCGCCAGCAGCACTAGGACAGGGGTAGGAGAAAAACTGTTTTTT	CASSTRTGVGEKLFF
18	TRBD1	TRBJ1-5	.	TRBV19	TGTGCCAGTACCCAGGGGGGAGACAGGGATCCGCGCAATCAGCCCCAGCATTTT	CASTQGGDRDPRNQPQHF
15	.	TRBJ2-1	.	TRBV5-1	TGCGCCAGCGCGGGATCGGGACAGATCTACAATGAGCAGTTCTTC	CASAGSGQIYNEQFF
14	.	TRBJ1-1	.	TRBV7-5	TGTGTCAGAAGCTTAGAAAGGGGGCACACTGAAGCTTTCTTT	CVRSLERGHTEAFF
18	TRBD1	TRBJ1-5	.	TRBV18	TGTGCCAGCTCACCGTCCGGAGGTTCAGGGGGTCCAAATCAGCCCCAGCATTTT	CASSPSGGSGGPNQPQHF
13	TRBD2	TRBJ2-7	.	TRBV4-1	TGCGCCAGCAGCCAAGAAGGGAGGGTCGAGCAGTACTTC	CASSQEGRVEQYF
15	.	TRBJ2-7	.	TRBV15	TGTGCCACCAGCAGGGCCCGGGATTTTAAAGACGAGCAGTACTTC	CATSRARDFKDEQYF
13	TRBD1	TRBJ1-1	.	TRBV5-4	TGTGCCAGCAACTTACAGGGGGGCACTGAAGCTTTCTTT	CASNLQGGTEAFF
14	TRBD1	TRBJ2-3	once	TRBV7-9	TGTGCCAGCAGCCTACAGGGGGCTTTTGATACGCAGTATTTT	CASSLQGAFDTQYF
17	.	TRBJ2-1	.	TRBV28	TGTGCCAGCAGTTCAGACTCCCGTCTCAGGGTGCACAATGAGCAGTTCTTC	CASSSDSRLRVHNEQFF
11	.	TRBJ1-1	.	TRBV30	TGTGCCTGGGGCTTTATCACTGAAGCTTTCTTT	CAWGFITEAFF
13	.	TRBJ1-2	.	TRBV13	TGTGCCAGCAGCTTAGGGGGGGGCTATGGCTACACCTTC	CASSLGGGYGYTF
15	TRBD1	TRBJ1-1	.	TRBV5-1	TGCGCCAGCAGCTCGGCACAGGGGAGGAACACTGAAGCTTTCTTT	CASSSAQGRNTEAFF
16	TRBD2	TRBJ2-1	.	TRBV4-2	TGTGCCAGCAGCCGCCAACTAGCGGTCCCCTACAATGAGCAGTTCTTC	CASSRQLAVPYNEQFF
17	.	TRBJ2-6	.	TRBV25-1	TGTGCCAGCAGTGAATATGGACTCCCCTCTGGGGCCAACGTCCTGACTTTC	CASSEYGLPSGANVLTF